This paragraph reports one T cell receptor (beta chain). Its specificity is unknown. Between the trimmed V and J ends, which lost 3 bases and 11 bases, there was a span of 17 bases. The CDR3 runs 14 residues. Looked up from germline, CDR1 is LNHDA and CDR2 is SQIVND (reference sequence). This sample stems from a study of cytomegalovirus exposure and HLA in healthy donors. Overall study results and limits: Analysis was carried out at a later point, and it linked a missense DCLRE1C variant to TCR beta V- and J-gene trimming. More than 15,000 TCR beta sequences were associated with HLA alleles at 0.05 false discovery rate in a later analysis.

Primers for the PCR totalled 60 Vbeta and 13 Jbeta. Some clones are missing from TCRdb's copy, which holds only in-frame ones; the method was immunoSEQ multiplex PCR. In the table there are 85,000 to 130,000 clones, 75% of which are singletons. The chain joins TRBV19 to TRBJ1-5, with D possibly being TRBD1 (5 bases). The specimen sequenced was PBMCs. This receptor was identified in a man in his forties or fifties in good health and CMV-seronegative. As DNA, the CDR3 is TGTGCCAGTAGTATCGGGGGTTCCCCCACATCCCAGCATTTT. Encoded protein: CASSIGGSPTSQHF.